Sequencing of this TCR beta chain was carried out in a study of monozygotic twins with inflammatory bowel disease. Per germline, CDR1 SGHRS and CDR2 YFSETQ. The CDR3 loop spans 16 amino acids. TCRdb re-called the 5' RACE reads and catalogs CDR3 proteins one per entry, DNA excluded. The sample table sets out 200,000 to 250,000 distinct CDR3 sequences. Sequenced input: blood. This TCR derives from a human donor with ulcerative colitis or Crohn's disease, or a healthy co-twin of an affected twin (not recorded which). The J gene is TRBJ2-1, the V gene TRBV5-1; TCRdb outputs TRBD2, but without DNA this stays unchecked. The CDR3 protein is CASSPLMGSPLGEQFF.